The present T cell receptor beta chain was sequenced within a study of technical replicates of blood from a few donors. Sequencing was performed with immunoSEQ multiplex PCR; in TCRdb, only in-frame clones are kept and a portion is missing. The sample lists approximately 51,000 clones; 85% to 95% were seen once. This clone was detected a few times. V trimming: 1 base; J trimming: 1 base; junction bases outside the gene matches: 1. This CDR3 has 15 amino acids. The germline CDR1 and CDR2 sequences are KGHSH and LQKENI. V and J are TRBV18 and TRBJ1-5; 7 nucleotides agree with TRBD1. The sequence derives from a human donor in good health. Some clones in this sample may be carry-over from other donors' samples. Sequenced input: PBMCs. As DNA, the CDR3 is TGTGCCAGCTCACCACAGGGGGCGAGCAATCAGCCCCAGCATTTT. Amino acids: CASSPQGASNQPQHF.